This TCR beta chain was recovered during a study of preoperative IRX-2 immunotherapy in early breast cancer. Method: immunoSEQ multiplex PCR; TCRdb's copy keeps in-frame clones and lacks some. The data show around 95,000 clones, 80% to 90% seen once. As for treatment: preoperative locoregional IRX-2 cytokine immunotherapy. This phase Ib study tested locoregional IRX-2 cytokine immunotherapy given before surgery. Germline lookup yields CDR1 KGHSH and CDR2 LQKENI. CDR3 size: 14 residues. The V and J ends lost 0 bases and 7 bases respectively, with 9 bases between them. The sample here was tumor tissue, taken after IRX-2 immunotherapy. The chain recombines TRBV18 with TRBJ1-4; no firm D call. The sequence derives from a human donor with breast cancer. The CDR3 sequence: CASSPPDRSEKLFF. The CDR3 DNA reads TGTGCCAGCTCACCACCCGATCGGAGTGAAAAACTGTTTTTT.